These T cell receptor beta chains were read from a single sample in a study of cytomegalovirus exposure and HLA in healthy donors. TCRdb keeps only in-frame clones here, not all; method: immunoSEQ multiplex PCR. The table records more than 95,000 clones, under 85% of them present only once. The sample consisted of PBMCs. All receptors derive from a woman in her 50s in good health and CMV-seropositive. Both conserved end residues are part of each CDR3. D genes are given only for firm matches. Not all rows give a size; the values are once, few, many and, for expanded clones, a class.

j_gene,d_gene,v_gene,abundance,CDR3aa,CDR3nt
TRBJ1-1,NA,TRBV6-1,few,CASSEPQGMNTEAFF,TGTGCCAGCAGTGAACCTCAGGGGATGAACACTGAAGCTTTCTTT
TRBJ1-2,NA,TRBV6-5,NA,CASRRGEGLYGYTF,TGTGCCAGCAGGAGAGGGGAGGGGCTCTATGGCTACACCTTC
TRBJ1-2,TRBD1,TRBV7-3,NA,CASSAGGTGANYGYTF,TGTGCCAGCAGCGCGGGGGGGACAGGGGCTAACTATGGCTACACCTTC
TRBJ2-3,TRBD1,TRBV7-9,NA,CASSWGTDLHTQYF,TGTGCCAGCAGCTGGGGGACAGACCTCCATACGCAGTATTTT
TRBJ1-1,NA,TRBV2,NA,CASSETAAGTEAFF,TGTGCCAGCTCGGAAACAGCAGCGGGGACTGAAGCTTTCTTT
TRBJ2-3,NA,TRBV29-1,NA,CSVDRTSTDTQYF,TGCAGCGTTGACAGGACTAGCACAGATACGCAGTATTTT
TRBJ2-1,TRBD2,TRBV5-5,once,CASSLGIAGGRNEQFF,TGTGCCAGCAGCTTGGGGATAGCGGGGGGGCGAAATGAGCAGTTCTTC
TRBJ1-2,NA,TRBV4-1,NA,CASSHRDTDYGYTF,TGCGCCAGCAGCCACCGGGACACCGACTATGGCTACACCTTC
TRBJ2-7,NA,TRBV5-4,NA,CASSLVSLHSYEQYF,TGTGCCAGCAGCTTGGTTAGCTTGCACTCCTACGAGCAGTACTTC
TRBJ2-7,TRBD1,TRBV5-5,NA,CASSPGTGSYEQYF,TGTGCCAGCAGCCCAGGGACAGGGAGCTACGAGCAGTACTTC
TRBJ2-3,TRBD2,TRBV9,NA,CASSVLAGGLDTQYF,TGTGCCAGCAGCGTTTTAGCGGGGGGGCTGGATACGCAGTATTTT
TRBJ2-5,TRBD2,TRBV5-1,NA,CASSLVRGGHETQYF,TGCGCCAGCAGCTTGGTGCGGGGGGGCCATGAGACCCAGTACTTC
TRBJ1-3,NA,TRBV5-4,NA,CASSLRPQGGNTIYF,TGTGCCAGCAGCTTGCGTCCACAGGGTGGAAACACCATATATTTT
TRBJ1-2,NA,TRBV5-4,few,CASSVGTSYGYTF,TGTGCCAGCAGCGTCGGGACAAGCTATGGCTACACCTTC
TRBJ2-7,NA,TRBV2,NA,CASSDEGPQQYF,TGTGCCAGCAGTGACGAGGGCCCGCAGCAGTACTTC
TRBJ1-2,TRBD1,TRBV6-1,NA,CASRIDRGKDYGYTF,TGTGCCAGCAGAATAGACAGGGGGAAGGACTATGGCTACACCTTC
TRBJ1-3,NA,TRBV2,NA,CASSNRAGKSGNTIYF,TGTGCCAGCAGTAATCGCGCAGGGAAATCTGGAAACACCATATATTTT
TRBJ2-2,NA,TRBV7-6,NA,CASSLFAGELFF,TGTGCCAGCAGCCTTTTCGCCGGGGAGCTGTTTTTT
TRBJ1-5,TRBD1,TRBV7-2,once,CASSPTGSQPQHF,TGTGCCAGCAGCCCGACAGGGAGCCAGCCCCAGCATTTT
TRBJ2-1,TRBD2,TRBV7-3,NA,CASSLTRGLASDEQFF,TGTGCCAGCAGCTTAACGAGGGGACTAGCGAGCGATGAGCAGTTCTTC
TRBJ1-6,NA,TRBV28,few,CASSRGGPYNSPLHF,TGTGCCAGCAGTAGGGGGGGGCCCTATAATTCACCCCTCCACTTT
TRBJ1-3,TRBD1,TRBV11-2,NA,CASSLEGQGAGNTIYF,TGTGCCAGCAGCTTAGAAGGACAGGGGGCTGGAAACACCATATATTTT
TRBJ2-1,NA,TRBV10-1,NA,CASSDFRQAPYNEQFF,TGCGCCAGCAGTGACTTTCGACAAGCCCCCTACAATGAGCAGTTCTTC
TRBJ2-1,NA,TRBV7-2,NA,CASSTTRVYEQFF,TGTGCCAGCAGCACGACTAGAGTCTATGAGCAGTTCTTC
TRBJ2-3,NA,TRBV4-1,NA,CASSQEKRDTDTQYF,TGCGCCAGCAGCCAAGAAAAGCGAGACACAGATACGCAGTATTTT
TRBJ1-5,NA,TRBV7-2,NA,CASSSWTDSNQPQHF,TGTGCCAGCAGCTCCTGGACAGATAGCAATCAGCCCCAGCATTTT
TRBJ2-1,TRBD2,TRBV19,NA,CASSILAGGFEQFF,TGTGCCAGTAGTATTCTAGCGGGGGGGTTTGAGCAGTTCTTC
TRBJ2-7,TRBD2,TRBV5-1,few,CASSFADLAGGYEQYF,TGCGCCAGCAGCTTCGCCGATCTAGCGGGGGGCTACGAGCAGTACTTC
TRBJ2-1,NA,TRBV4-1,few,CASSPQGTGLSNEQFF,TGCGCCAGCAGCCCGCAAGGGACTGGCCTATCTAATGAGCAGTTCTTC
TRBJ2-7,TRBD2,TRBV10-3,NA,CAISDTGTSGSYEQYF,TGTGCCATCAGTGATACCGGGACTAGCGGCTCCTACGAGCAGTACTTC
TRBJ1-6,NA,TRBV25-1,NA,CASRGSKPNSPLHF,TGTGCCAGCAGGGGGAGTAAACCAAATTCACCCCTCCACTTT
TRBJ1-5,NA,TRBV30,NA,CAWSYDSNQPQHF,TGTGCCTGGAGTTACGACAGTAATCAGCCCCAGCATTTT
TRBJ2-5,NA,TRBV10-2,NA,CASTEGVRGTQYF,TGCGCCAGCACCGAAGGTGTCCGGGGGACCCAGTACTTC
TRBJ2-3,NA,TRBV6-5,NA,CASSYRTPGYTQYF,TGTGCCAGCAGTTACAGGACTCCCGGCTATACGCAGTATTTT
TRBJ2-7,TRBD2,TRBV9,NA,CASSVGISGGHSYEQYF,TGTGCCAGCAGCGTAGGGATCAGCGGGGGGCACTCCTACGAGCAGTACTTC
TRBJ2-6,TRBD2,TRBV19,NA,CASMELATGANVLTF,TGTGCCAGTATGGAACTAGCGACCGGGGCCAACGTCCTGACTTTC
TRBJ1-2,NA,TRBV28,NA,CASSSPIVTRNYGYTF,TGTGCCAGCAGTTCCCCAATCGTGACTAGGAACTATGGCTACACCTTC
TRBJ2-5,NA,TRBV10-2,NA,CASSDLGRDQETQYF,TGCGCCAGCAGTGATTTGGGTCGGGACCAAGAGACCCAGTACTTC
TRBJ2-7,NA,TRBV6-5,once,CASSYGTDIYYF,TGTGCCAGCAGTTACGGCACCGACATTTACTACTTC
TRBJ1-5,NA,TRBV4-2,few,CASSQDEQGSYQPQHF,TGTGCCAGCAGCCAAGACGAACAGGGATCATATCAGCCCCAGCATTTT
TRBJ1-4,NA,TRBV7-9,once,CASSREREKLFF,TGTGCCAGCAGCCGGGAAAGGGAAAAACTGTTTTTT
TRBJ2-1,NA,TRBV5-1,NA,CASSLQAEQFF,TGCGCCAGCAGCCTACAGGCTGAGCAGTTCTTC
TRBJ2-3,TRBD2,TRBV7-3,few,CASSFGSGGGDTQYF,TGTGCCAGCAGCTTCGGGAGCGGGGGGGGAGATACGCAGTATTTT
TRBJ2-7,NA,TRBV5-6,NA,CASSLGGTTYEQYF,TGTGCCAGCAGCTTGGGGGGGACAACCTACGAGCAGTACTTC
TRBJ2-5,NA,TRBV7-9,NA,CASSPGGSGQETQYF,TGTGCCAGCAGCCCCGGGGGTTCGGGACAAGAGACCCAGTACTTC
TRBJ1-2,NA,TRBV19,NA,CASSIWQYGYTF,TGTGCCAGTAGTATCTGGCAGTATGGCTACACCTTC
TRBJ1-5,TRBD1,TRBV25-1,few,CASVGTGENQPQHF,TGTGCCAGCGTCGGGACAGGGGAGAATCAGCCCCAGCATTTT
TRBJ2-7,NA,TRBV5-1,NA,CASSLEPRSGEQYF,TGCGCCAGCAGCTTGGAGCCTAGATCGGGCGAGCAGTACTTC
TRBJ1-4,NA,TRBV7-9,NA,CASIRGNEKLFF,TGTGCCAGCATACGAGGGAATGAAAAACTGTTTTTT
TRBJ2-6,NA,TRBV30,NA,CAQTGANVLTF,TGTGCCCAAACTGGGGCCAACGTCCTGACTTTC
TRBJ1-5,TRBD1,TRBV19,NA,CAPGGPGITRRGQPQHF,TGTGCCCCAGGGGGGCCAGGGATCACCCGTCGGGGTCAGCCCCAGCATTTT
TRBJ2-7,NA,TRBV4-1,NA,CASSHPTGNPDGYEQYF,TGCGCCAGCAGCCACCCTACAGGGAATCCCGACGGGTACGAGCAGTACTTC
TRBJ2-7,TRBD2,TRBV5-1,NA,CASSTRGDYEQYF,TGCGCCAGCAGCACCCGGGGGGACTACGAGCAGTACTTC
TRBJ1-3,NA,TRBV19,few,CASSATGTQHGGNTIYF,TGTGCCAGTAGTGCCACCGGGACTCAACACGGCGGAAACACCATATATTTT
TRBJ1-2,TRBD1,TRBV6-5,once,CASRDYRGNYGYTF,TGTGCCAGCAGGGACTACAGGGGGAACTATGGCTACACCTTC
TRBJ1-2,TRBD1,TRBV6-4,NA,CASLTRDRVDYGYTF,TGTGCCAGCCTTACCCGGGACAGGGTAGACTATGGCTACACCTTC
TRBJ2-3,NA,TRBV7-8,NA,CASSPRSAGNTDTQYF,TGTGCCAGCAGCCCGCGGTCGGCGGGGAACACAGATACGCAGTATTTT
TRBJ2-5,TRBD2,TRBV7-6,few,CASSLVLAGAEETQYF,TGTGCCAGCAGCTTAGTTCTAGCGGGGGCTGAAGAGACCCAGTACTTC
TRBJ2-5,TRBD1,TRBV11-3,NA,CASSLGDRGQTETQYF,TGTGCCAGCAGCTTAGGGGACAGGGGGCAGACGGAGACCCAGTACTTC
TRBJ2-7,TRBD2,TRBV18,NA,CASSRTSGVLGEQYF,TGTGCCAGCTCAAGGACTAGCGGGGTTTTAGGCGAGCAGTACTTC